The clone carrying this T cell receptor beta chain was seen a few times. The data originate from a study of T-cell reconstitution after alpha-beta-depleted transplantation in children. The TCRbeta library incorporated unique molecular identifiers. TCRdb ran MiXCR on the PCR reads and lists one entry per CDR3 protein. The sample lists a few hundred thousand distinct CDR3 sequences; around 13% were seen once. The receptor's source is a human donor who donated a stem cell graft to a child with combined immunodeficiency. Source: PBMCs from the stem cell graft donor, taken from the stem cell graft.

The CDR3 spells CSVDRQIYNEQFF. DNA for the CDR3: TGCAGCGTTGATCGGCAAATCTACAATGAGCAGTTCTTC. The chain combines TRBV29-1 with TRBJ2-1; D unresolved. Germline V gene sequence: CDR1 SQVTM, CDR2 ANQGSEA. The CDR3 runs 13 residues. With 3 bases removed from V and 3 bases from J, the gap between germline ends came to 9 bases.